These 20 T cell receptor beta chains were sequenced from one sample in a study of neurological immune-mediated disorders. MiXCR, run by TCRdb on the 5' RACE reads, gives a single entry per CDR3 protein. The sample has tens of thousands of distinct CDR3 sequences, roughly 7% seen once. What was sequenced was PBMCs. These receptors were collected from a woman in her thirties or forties in good health.

This clonotype was seen ten or more times. V usage is TRBV5-1 and J usage is TRBJ1-1, with 7 bases aligning to TRBD1. V lost 4 bases and J lost 5; bases outside the gene matches: 8. Per germline, CDR1 SGHRS and CDR2 YFSETQ. The CDR3 loop spans 14 amino acids. The CDR3 loop reads CASSAKGQPTEAFF. CDR3 DNA sequence: TGCGCCAGCAGCGCCAAGGGACAGCCTACTGAAGCTTTCTTT.

The sample holds many counts of this clonotype. The chain uses TRBV4-1 and TRBJ2-2; D uncertain. Trimming stripped 4 bases from V and 4 bases from J, with 13 bases between. The CDR3 contains 15 residues. Looked up from germline, CDR1 is MGHRA and CDR2 is YSYEKL. CDR3 DNA sequence: TGCGCCAGCAGCCCCCAAAATGCGCGCACCGGGGAGCTGTTTTTT. This sequence encodes CASSPQNARTGELFF.

This chain links TRBV7-6 with TRBJ1-1; D ambiguous. Germline assignment: CDR1 SGHVS and CDR2 FNYEAQ. V shed 1 base and J shed 1 base, with 4 bases lying between them. The CDR3 length is 13 residues. The CDR3 DNA is TGTGCCAGCAGCTTAGGCGAGAACACTGAAGCTTTCTTT. This sequence encodes CASSLGENTEAFF.

At least ten counts were recorded for this clonotype. The chain combines TRBV5-5 with TRBJ1-1; D unclear. From germline, CDR1 is SGHKS and CDR2 YYEKEE (reference sequence). With 4 bases removed from V and 4 bases from J, the gap between germline ends came to 11 bases. This CDR3 comprises 13 residues. The CDR3, as DNA: TGTGCCAGCAGCCCCGTGGGGTCCACTGAAGCTTTCTTT. This gives the protein CASSPVGSTEAFF.

This clonotype was counted ten times or more. This chain links TRBV4-1 with TRBJ2-2; D ambiguous. The germline V gene encodes CDR1 MGHRA and CDR2 YSYEKL. The CDR3 is made up of 14 amino acids. V shed 6 bases and J shed 5 bases, with 13 bases lying between them. The CDR3 bases are TGCGCCAGCAGTGGCAGGACGGCTACCGGGGAGCTGTTTTTT. It translates to CASSGRTATGELFF.

This clonotype was picked up many times. The rearrangement joins TRBV15 to TRBJ2-5; D not resolved. Germline V CDR1 and CDR2: LNHNV, YYDKDF (reference sequence). This CDR3 is built from 13 residues. Trimming left V 0 bases short and J 5 bases short, with 7 bases between. The CDR3 is CATSRDMGETQYF. The CDR3 DNA reads as TGTGCCACCAGCAGAGATATGGGGGAGACCCAGTACTTC.

By share of the sample, this clonotype is medium-sized. This chain links TRBV20-1 with TRBJ1-1; 8 bases map to TRBD1. J lost 11 bases, V lost 5 bases, and 7 bases had no gene match. Germline CDR1 is DFQATT and CDR2 is SNEGSKA (reference sequence). The CDR3 loop spans 11 amino acids. Here the CDR3 DNA reads TGCAGTGCTCAAGACAGGGGTGAGGCTTTCTTT. Translation gives CSAQDRGEAFF.

This clonotype was detected many times. The rearrangement joins TRBV7-6 to TRBJ1-2; 9 nucleotides line up with TRBD1. The V and J ends lost 4 bases and 6 bases, in that order; junction bases with no gene match: 6. This CDR3 is 14 amino acids long. Per germline, CDR1 SGHVS and CDR2 FNYEAQ. CDR3: CASSSGQGPDGYTF. As DNA, the CDR3 is TGTGCCAGCAGCTCCGGACAGGGGCCTGATGGCTACACCTTC.

This clonotype was counted ten times or more. CDR3 bases: TGTGCCAGCAAACGGTGGACGGGTAGCTCCTACGAGCAGTACTTC. This codes for CASKRWTGSSYEQYF. The chain recombines TRBV7-2 with TRBJ2-7; no firm D call. Looked up from germline, CDR1 is SGHTA and CDR2 is FQGNSA. The CDR3 runs 15 residues. Trimming took off 7 bases at V and 0 bases at J, with 16 bases between the two ends.

This clonotype has a count of ten or more. The chain uses TRBV24-1 and TRBJ2-1; D is possibly TRBD1 or TRBD2 (5 bases each). The CDR3 consists of 15 residues. V was cut by 7 bases and J by 5 bases, with 17 bases left in between. CDR1 KGHDR and CDR2 SFDVKD come from the germline V gene. The DNA for the CDR3 is TGTGCCACCAGGCGAGCCGAAGGGGACCACAATGAGCAGTTCTTC. Its protein product is CATRRAEGDHNEQFF.

The J gene is TRBJ2-3, the V gene TRBV7-2; D gene ambiguous. The germline CDR1 and CDR2 sequences are SGHTA and FQGNSA. The CDR3 has 11 residues. The V and J ends lost 5 bases and 7 bases respectively, with 7 bases between them. The CDR3 region is CASSLLNTQYF. Written as DNA, the CDR3 is TGTGCCAGCAGCCTCCTGAATACGCAGTATTTT.

In this sample, this clonotype turned up many times. The chain couples TRBV5-1 to TRBJ1-1, with 10 bases aligning to TRBD1. Per germline, CDR1 SGHRS and CDR2 YFSETQ. CDR3 length: 16 amino acids. The V segment lost 4 bases and the J segment 7 bases; nucleotides outside the gene matches: 13. This chain's CDR3 is CASSGRDRGLWSEAFF. CDR3 bases: TGCGCCAGCAGCGGCCGGGACAGGGGACTCTGGAGTGAAGCTTTCTTT.

This clonotype was detected ten times or more. The genes are TRBV20-1 and TRBJ2-1; 9 bases line up with TRBD2. There are 14 residues in the CDR3. V was clipped by 3 bases and J by 5 bases; unmatched bases: 5. Germline CDR1 and CDR2: DFQATT and SNEGSKA (reference sequence). The CDR3, as DNA: TGCAGTGCTAGCTTGGCGGGGGGGGACAATGAGCAGTTCTTC. Protein product: CSASLAGGDNEQFF.

This clonotype was picked up many times. V and J are TRBV7-2 and TRBJ2-7; weak D call: TRBD2 (6 bases). The CDR3 covers 14 residues. Trimming took 5 bases from V and 5 from J, leaving 16 bases between them. Germline V gene lookup returns CDR1 SGHTA and CDR2 FQGNSA. CDR3 bases: TGTGCCAGCAGCCTCGACGGGAGTGGCGACGAGCAGTACTTC. Protein: CASSLDGSGDEQYF.

The chain employs TRBV27 and TRBJ2-1; D perhaps matches TRBD2 (5 bases). Germline assignment: CDR1 MNHEY and CDR2 SMNVEV (reference sequence). Trimming removed 6 bases from V and 2 bases from J, with 14 bases in between. The CDR3 covers 15 residues. DNA for the CDR3: TGTGCCAGCAGAGGAGGTACCGACCCCTACAATGAGCAGTTCTTC. It yields the protein CASRGGTDPYNEQFF.

This clonotype appeared many times. This chain links TRBV7-9 with TRBJ1-2, with 10 bases aligning to TRBD1. V gave up 4 bases and J gave up 5 bases; unmatched junction bases: 7. CDR1 and CDR2 (germline): SEHNR, FQNEAQ (reference sequence). This CDR3 spans 15 amino acids. CDR3 DNA sequence: TGTGCCAGCAGCTCAAGACGGGACAGGGGATATGGCTACACCTTC. Protein sequence: CASSSRRDRGYGYTF.

This clonotype was picked up many times. The chain uses TRBV29-1 and TRBJ2-2; 9 bases agree with TRBD1. J gave up 5 bases and V 7 bases, and 5 bases lay outside the gene matches. Looked up from germline, CDR1 is SQVTM and CDR2 is ANQGSEA. The CDR3 runs to 13 residues. The chain's CDR3 is CSAGQGRTGELFF. The CDR3 DNA is TGCAGCGCGGGACAGGGAAGGACCGGGGAGCTGTTTTTT.

This clonotype was recorded many times. The chain has TRBV6-5 and TRBJ2-1; D is undetermined. The CDR3 totals 13 residues. Looked up from germline, CDR1 is MNHEY and CDR2 is SVGAGI. V lost 2 bases and J lost 10, with 12 bases in between. CDR3 DNA sequence: TGTGCCAGCAGTTACCCCGAATCCAGCGAGCAGTTCTTC. This gives the protein CASSYPESSEQFF.

This clonotype was seen ten or more times. J is TRBJ1-1 and V is TRBV27; D perhaps matches TRBD1 (6 bases). Per germline, CDR1 MNHEY and CDR2 SMNVEV (reference sequence). This CDR3 has 14 residues. V was trimmed by 7 bases and J by 3 bases, leaving 15 bases between them. CDR3 coding DNA: TGTGCCAGCACCCCTAGCTCAGGGGACACTGAAGCTTTCTTT. Its protein product is CASTPSSGDTEAFF.

This clonotype was seen at least ten times. The rearrangement uses TRBV5-5 and TRBJ2-3, with a tentative D call TRBD1 (6 bases). V lost 4 bases and J 1 base, leaving 10 bases between the germline ends. CDR3 length: 14 residues. Germline V CDR1 and CDR2: SGHKS, YYEKEE (reference sequence). CDR3 in amino acids: CASSQSGGTDTQYF. The CDR3 region has the DNA TGTGCCAGCAGCCAATCAGGGGGCACAGATACGCAGTATTTT. Variable domain in full (rest from reference TRBV5-5 and TRBJ2-3): DAGVTQSPTHLIKTRGQQVTLRCSPISGHKSVSWYQQVLGQGPQFIFQYYEKEERGRGNFPDRFSARQFPNYSSELNVNALLLGDSALYLCASSQSGGTDTQYFGPGTRLTVL.